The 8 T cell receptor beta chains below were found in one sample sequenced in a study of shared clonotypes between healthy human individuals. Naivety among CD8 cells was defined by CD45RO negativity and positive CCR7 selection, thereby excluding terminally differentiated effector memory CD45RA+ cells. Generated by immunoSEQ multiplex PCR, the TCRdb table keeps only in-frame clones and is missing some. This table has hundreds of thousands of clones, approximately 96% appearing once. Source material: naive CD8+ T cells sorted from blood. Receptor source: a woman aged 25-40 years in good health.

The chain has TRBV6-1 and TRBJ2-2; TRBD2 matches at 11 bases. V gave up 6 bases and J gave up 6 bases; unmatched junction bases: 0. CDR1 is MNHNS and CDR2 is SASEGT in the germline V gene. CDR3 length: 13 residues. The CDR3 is CASRLAGAGELFF. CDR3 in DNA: TGTGCCAGCAGACTAGCGGGAGCCGGGGAGCTGTTTTTT.

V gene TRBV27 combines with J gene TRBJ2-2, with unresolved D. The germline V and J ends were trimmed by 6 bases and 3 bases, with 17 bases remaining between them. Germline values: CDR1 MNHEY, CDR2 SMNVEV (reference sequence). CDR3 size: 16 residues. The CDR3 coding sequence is TGTGCCAGCAGCCCCGGCCCTCGTCGGGACACCGGGGAGCTGTTTTTT. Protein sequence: CASSPGPRRDTGELFF.

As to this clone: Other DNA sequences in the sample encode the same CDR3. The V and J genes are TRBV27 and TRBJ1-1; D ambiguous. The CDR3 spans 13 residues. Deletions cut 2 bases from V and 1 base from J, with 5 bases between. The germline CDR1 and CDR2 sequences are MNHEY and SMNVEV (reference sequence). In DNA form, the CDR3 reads TGTGCCAGCAGTTTAAGTCCGAACACTGAAGCTTTCTTT. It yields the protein CASSLSPNTEAFF.

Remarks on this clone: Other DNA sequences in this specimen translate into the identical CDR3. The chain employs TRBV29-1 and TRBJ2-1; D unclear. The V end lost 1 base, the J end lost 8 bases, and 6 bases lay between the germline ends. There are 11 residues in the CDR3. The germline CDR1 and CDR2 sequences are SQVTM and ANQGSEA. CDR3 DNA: TGCAGCGTTGAAGGGCCCGATGAGCAGTTCTTC. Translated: CSVEGPDEQFF.

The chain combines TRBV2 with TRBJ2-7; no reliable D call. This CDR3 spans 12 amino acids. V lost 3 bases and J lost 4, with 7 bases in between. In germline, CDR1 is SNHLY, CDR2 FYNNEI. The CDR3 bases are TGTGCCAGCAGTGAGGAAGTTTACGAGCAGTACTTC. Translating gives CASSEEVYEQYF.

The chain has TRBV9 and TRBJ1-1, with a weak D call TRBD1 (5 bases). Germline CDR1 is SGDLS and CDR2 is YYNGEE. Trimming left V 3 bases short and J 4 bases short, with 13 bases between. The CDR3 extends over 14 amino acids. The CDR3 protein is CASSADQGSTEAFF. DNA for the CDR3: TGTGCCAGCAGCGCCGACCAGGGTTCCACTGAAGCTTTCTTT.

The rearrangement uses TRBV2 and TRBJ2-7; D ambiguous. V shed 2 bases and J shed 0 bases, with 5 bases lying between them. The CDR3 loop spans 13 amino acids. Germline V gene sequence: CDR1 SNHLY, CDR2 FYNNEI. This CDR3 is CASSESLSYEQYF. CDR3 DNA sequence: TGTGCCAGCAGTGAATCCCTCTCCTACGAGCAGTACTTC.

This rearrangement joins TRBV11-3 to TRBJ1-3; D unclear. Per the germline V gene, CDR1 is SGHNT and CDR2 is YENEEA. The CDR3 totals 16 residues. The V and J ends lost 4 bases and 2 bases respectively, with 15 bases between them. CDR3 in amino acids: CASSSWGSLAGNTIYF. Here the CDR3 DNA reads TGTGCCAGCAGCTCTTGGGGATCTTTAGCTGGAAACACCATATATTTT.